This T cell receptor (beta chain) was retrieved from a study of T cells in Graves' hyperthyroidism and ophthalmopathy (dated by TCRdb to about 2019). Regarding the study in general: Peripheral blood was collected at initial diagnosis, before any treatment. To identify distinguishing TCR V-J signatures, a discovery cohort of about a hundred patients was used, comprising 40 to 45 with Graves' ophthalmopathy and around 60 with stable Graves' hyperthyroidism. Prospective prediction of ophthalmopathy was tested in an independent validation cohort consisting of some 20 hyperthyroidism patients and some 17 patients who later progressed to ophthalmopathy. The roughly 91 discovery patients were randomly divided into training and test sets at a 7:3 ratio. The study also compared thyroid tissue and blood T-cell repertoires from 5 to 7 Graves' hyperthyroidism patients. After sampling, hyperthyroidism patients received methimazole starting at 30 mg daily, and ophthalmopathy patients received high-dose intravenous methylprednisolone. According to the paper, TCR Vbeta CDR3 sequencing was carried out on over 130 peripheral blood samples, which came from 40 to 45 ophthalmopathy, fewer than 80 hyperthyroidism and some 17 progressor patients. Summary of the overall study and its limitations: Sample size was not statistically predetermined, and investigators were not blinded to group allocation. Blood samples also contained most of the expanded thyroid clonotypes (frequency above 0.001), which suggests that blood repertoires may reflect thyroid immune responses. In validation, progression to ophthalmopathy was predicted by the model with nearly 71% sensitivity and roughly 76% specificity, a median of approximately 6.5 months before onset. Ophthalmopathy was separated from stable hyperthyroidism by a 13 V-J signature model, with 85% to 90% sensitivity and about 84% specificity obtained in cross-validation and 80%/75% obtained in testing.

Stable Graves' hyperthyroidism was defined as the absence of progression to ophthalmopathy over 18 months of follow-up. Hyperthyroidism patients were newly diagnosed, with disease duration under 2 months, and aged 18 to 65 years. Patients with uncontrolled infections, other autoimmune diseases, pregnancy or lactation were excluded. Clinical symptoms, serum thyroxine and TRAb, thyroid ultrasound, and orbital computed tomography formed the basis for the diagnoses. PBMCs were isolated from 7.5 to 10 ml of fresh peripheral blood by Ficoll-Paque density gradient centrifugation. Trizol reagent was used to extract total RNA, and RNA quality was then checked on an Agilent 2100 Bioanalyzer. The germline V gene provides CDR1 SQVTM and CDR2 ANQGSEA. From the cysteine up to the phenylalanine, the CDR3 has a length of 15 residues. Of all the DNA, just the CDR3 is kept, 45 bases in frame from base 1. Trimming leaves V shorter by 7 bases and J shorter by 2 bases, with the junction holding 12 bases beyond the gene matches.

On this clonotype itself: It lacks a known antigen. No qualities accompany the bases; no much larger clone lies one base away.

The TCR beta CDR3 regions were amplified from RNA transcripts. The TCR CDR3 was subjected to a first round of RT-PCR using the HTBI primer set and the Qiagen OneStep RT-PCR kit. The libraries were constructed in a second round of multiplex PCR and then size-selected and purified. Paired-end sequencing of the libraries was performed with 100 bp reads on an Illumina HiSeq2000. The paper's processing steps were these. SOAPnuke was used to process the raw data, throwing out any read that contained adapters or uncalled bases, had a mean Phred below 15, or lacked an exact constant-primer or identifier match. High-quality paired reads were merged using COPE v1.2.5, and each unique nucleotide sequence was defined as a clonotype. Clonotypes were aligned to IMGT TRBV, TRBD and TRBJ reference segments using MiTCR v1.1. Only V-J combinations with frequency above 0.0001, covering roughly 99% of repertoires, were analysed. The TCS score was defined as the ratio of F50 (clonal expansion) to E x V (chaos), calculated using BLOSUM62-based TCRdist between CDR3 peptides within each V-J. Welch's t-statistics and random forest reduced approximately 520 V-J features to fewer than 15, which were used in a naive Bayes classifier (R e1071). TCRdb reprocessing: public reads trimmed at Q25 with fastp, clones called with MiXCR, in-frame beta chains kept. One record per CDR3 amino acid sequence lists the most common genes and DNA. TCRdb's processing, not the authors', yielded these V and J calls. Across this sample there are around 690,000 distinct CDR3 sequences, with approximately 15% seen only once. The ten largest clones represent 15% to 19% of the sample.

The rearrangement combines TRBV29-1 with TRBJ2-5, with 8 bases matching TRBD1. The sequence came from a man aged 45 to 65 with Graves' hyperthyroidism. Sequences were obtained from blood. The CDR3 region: CSGCERTGLQETQYF. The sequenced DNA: TGCAGCGGCTGCGAACGGACAGGGTTGCAAGAGACCCAGTACTTC.